This T cell receptor (beta chain) came from a study of metastatic and nonmetastatic thyroid tumors. As for the study in general: Repertoires from blood and tumor or nodule tissue of malignant and benign thyroid patients were compared. Study-wide points: Reported TCR beta diversity, measured in blood and tumor, was significantly higher for malignant thyroid tumors than for benign nodules.

Germline lookup yields CDR1 GTSNPN and CDR2 SVGIG (reference sequence). V lost 2 bases and J 6 bases, leaving 10 bases between the germline ends. There are 12 residues in the CDR3. Thyroid surgery had not been preceded by any treatment in any patient. In the original processing: To classify distant metastasis in papillary thyroid cancer, a model was built from CDR3 differences across clinicopathological groups. TCRdb reanalyzed the PCR reads with MiXCR. In this record, the V and J calls reflect TCRdb's handling and not the investigators' own analysis. The sample contains roughly 21,000 clones, roughly 28% of which appear only once. Remarks on this clone: Its specificity is not known.

The V and J genes are TRBV30 and TRBJ1-2; no definite D call. This TCR was sampled from a male donor with papillary thyroid cancer or a benign thyroid nodule (not recorded which). Some clones in this sample may be carry-over from other donors' samples. The sample was tumor tissue. CDR3 nucleotide sequence: TGTGCCTGGAGTTTGACTACAGATGGCTACACCTTC. This sequence encodes CAWSLTTDGYTF.